The 10 T cell receptor beta chains below were found in one sample sequenced in a study of blood T cells in healthy people across ages. PCR was performed a second time for about 6 to 12 cycles using a sample-barcoded 5' primer and a J-beta primer mix. TCRdb called the 5' RACE reads again in MiXCR, with one record for every CDR3 protein. This sample has hundreds of thousands of distinct CDR3 sequences, with around 45% found just once. Input material: blood. Receptors were obtained from a man between 60 and 75 years old in good health.

Comments on this clonotype: The junction departs from the called germline gene at one end, perhaps through a read error. The V gene is TRBV27, the J gene TRBJ2-6; D gene ambiguous. The germline CDR1 and CDR2 sequences are MNHEY and SMNVEV (reference sequence). There are 15 residues in the CDR3. The CDR3 region has the DNA TGTGCCAGCAGTTTGACAAGTACTGGGGTCAACGTCCTGACTTTC. It yields the protein CASSLTSTGVNVLTF.

This clonotype was detected a few times. The genes are TRBV7-2 and TRBJ2-5, with 9 positions matching TRBD2. With V trimmed by 1 base and J by 5 bases, 8 bases remained unmatched. This CDR3 region has 16 residues. Germline assignment: CDR1 SGHTA and CDR2 FQGNSA. CDR3 DNA: TGTGCCAGCAGCTTAGTCCTTGCGGGGGGGCTGGAGACCCAGTACTTC. The encoded protein is CASSLVLAGGLETQYF. Using reference TRBV7-2 and TRBJ2-5 for the parts outside the CDR3, the full variable domain is GAGVSQSPSNKVTEKGKDVELRCDPISGHTALYWYRQSLGQGLEFLIYFQGNSAPDKSGLPSDRFSAERTGGSVSTLTIQRTQQEDSAVYLCASSLVLAGGLETQYFGPGTRLLVL.

The chain carries TRBV5-4 and TRBJ2-5; 7 bases agree with TRBD1. This CDR3 has 16 amino acids. The junction had 8 bases not matched to a gene; V was cut back by 3 bases and J by 0 bases. Per the germline V gene, CDR1 is SGHNT and CDR2 is YYREEE (reference sequence). The CDR3 nucleotides read TGTGCCAGCAGCTCAAAGACAGGGTTTTACCAAGAGACCCAGTACTTC. Amino acids: CASSSKTGFYQETQYF. The full variable domain, its missing parts supplied by reference TRBV5-4 and TRBJ2-5, is ETGVTQSPTHLIKTRGQQVTLRCSSQSGHNTVSWYQQALGQGPQFIFQYYREEENGRGNFPPRFSGLQFPNYSSELNVNALELDDSALYLCASSSKTGFYQETQYFGPGTRLLVL.

This rearrangement joins TRBV20-1 to TRBJ1-5; D ambiguous. Trimming cost V 5 bases and J 5 bases, with 19 bases left between them. The CDR3 totals 15 residues. Germline CDR1 is DFQATT and CDR2 is SNEGSKA (reference sequence). The CDR3 DNA reads as TGCAGTGCTCTCTCTCCGGGTCCTAATGATCAGCCCCAGCATTTT. This sequence encodes CSALSPGPNDQPQHF.

There are a few counts of this clonotype. Written as DNA, the CDR3 is TGTGCCAGCAGCTTAGCTCCGGGGACAACGAACACCGGGGAGCTGTTTTTT. Translated: CASSLAPGTTNTGELFF. The chain recombines TRBV7-2 with TRBJ2-2, with D possibly TRBD1 on 6 matching bases. The V and J ends lost 0 bases and 0 bases respectively, with 11 bases between them. The CDR3 is 17 residues long. Germline CDR1 SGHTA, CDR2 FQGNSA.

This clonotype was observed a handful of times. The rearrangement uses TRBV5-1 and TRBJ2-5; 12 nucleotides match TRBD2. Germline V CDR1 and CDR2: SGHRS, YFSETQ. V dropped 0 bases and J dropped 1; count of bases not matched to a gene: 16. The CDR3 has 21 amino acids. The CDR3 nucleotides are TGCGCCAGCAGCTTGGCTTTCCTACTAGCGGGGGGCCCAACCCGCCAAGAGACCCAGTACTTC. This encodes CASSLAFLLAGGPTRQETQYF. Full variable domain (remainder filled in from reference TRBV5-1 and TRBJ2-5): KAGVTQTPRYLIKTRGQQVTLSCSPISGHRSVSWYQQTPGQGLQFLFEYFSETQRNKGNFPGRFSGRQFSNSRSEMNVSTLELGDSALYLCASSLAFLLAGGPTRQETQYFGPGTRLLVL.

This chain connects TRBV20-1 to TRBJ1-2; D remains unclear. The V end lost 3 bases, the J end lost 0 bases, and 11 bases lay between the germline ends. The CDR3 is made up of 14 amino acids. Looked up from germline, CDR1 is DFQATT and CDR2 is SNEGSKA (reference sequence). CDR3 amino acids: CSASYRATNYGYTF. The CDR3 DNA reads TGCAGTGCTAGCTATAGAGCCACTAACTATGGCTACACCTTC.

The rearrangement joins TRBV12-3 or TRBV12-4 to TRBJ2-7; D gene unclear. The CDR3 runs to 14 residues. V lost 3 bases, J lost 0 bases, and 9 bases lay in between. The CDR3 DNA reads as TGTGCCAGCAGTTTTTTATTAGACTCCTACGAGCAGTACTTC. Translating it yields CASSFLLDSYEQYF.

This clonotype was picked up a small number of times. For the CDR3, the DNA is TGTGCCTGGAGTTGGGGGGGCACTGAAGCTTTCTTT. It is translated as CAWSWGGTEAFF. The chain joins TRBV30 to TRBJ1-1; possible D gene TRBD1, 5 bases. The germline CDR1 and CDR2 sequences are GTSNPN and SVGIG (reference sequence). With 2 bases removed from V and 4 bases from J, the gap between germline ends came to 8 bases. CDR3 length: 12 residues.

This sequence joins TRBV7-2 and TRBJ2-7; a weak D match, TRBD2 (5 bases). The CDR3 is made up of 14 amino acids. Trimming removed 5 bases at V and 6 bases at J, with 17 bases between. Germline assignment: CDR1 SGHTA and CDR2 FQGNSA. CDR3 amino acids: CASSPTGIGIEQYF. The CDR3 region has the DNA TGTGCCAGCAGCCCCACCGGGATTGGGATCGAGCAGTACTTC.